This TCR beta chain was observed in a study of T cell responses to AZD1222 COVID-19 vaccine. Method: immunoSEQ multiplex PCR; TCRdb's copy keeps in-frame clones and lacks some. Of about 120,000 clones in the sample, 85% to 90% were seen once. Sequenced material: peripheral blood, taken on day 0 of AZD1222 vaccination. The source of this sequence is an adult in good health.

CDR3 DNA sequence: TGTGCCAGCACTCCTGGGACACCCGAGCAGTACTTC. Amino acids: CASTPGTPEQYF. The chain couples TRBV2 to TRBJ2-7, with D possibly TRBD1 on 6 matching bases. Trimming took off 7 bases at V and 6 bases at J, with 13 bases between the two ends. This CDR3 comprises 12 residues. The germline V gene encodes CDR1 SNHLY and CDR2 FYNNEI.